Shown below are 18 T cell receptor beta chains from a single sample sequenced in a study of early T cells in non-severe SARS-CoV-2 infection. TCRdb reprocessed the 5' RACE reads with MiXCR, giving one entry per CDR3 protein. The sample includes about 48,000 distinct CDR3 sequences, approximately 13% seen only once; the top ten take 10%. The specimen was whole blood. The receptors were gathered from an adult who was a healthcare worker with PCR-confirmed SARS-CoV-2 infection or an uninfected control (not recorded which).

There are a few counts of this clonotype. V is TRBV5-1 and J is TRBJ2-7; TRBD1 agrees at 9 bases. Germline CDR1 reads SGHRS; CDR2 reads YFSETQ. This CDR3 is built from 16 residues. Trimming removed 4 bases from V and 4 bases from J; junction bases left unmatched: 12. The CDR3 DNA follows: TGCGCCAGCAGCCTAGACCCGGGACAGGGTGTTTACGAGCAGTACTTC. As protein: CASSLDPGQGVYEQYF.

This clonotype was seen at least ten times. The chain carries TRBV5-1 and TRBJ2-7, with TRBD1 identical over 8 bases. The CDR3 covers 16 residues. Looked up from germline, CDR1 is SGHRS and CDR2 is YFSETQ. V gave up 0 bases and J gave up 1 base; unmatched junction bases: 6. CDR3 DNA sequence: TGCGCCAGCAGCTTGGTATGGGACAGGAATTCCTACGAGCAGTACTTC. Translation: CASSLVWDRNSYEQYF.

At least ten counts were recorded for this clonotype. This chain links TRBV6-6 with TRBJ1-1; 9 bases line up with TRBD1. The CDR3 is 16 residues long. J gave up 7 bases and V 2 bases, and 11 bases lay outside the gene matches. CDR1 is MNHNY, CDR2 SVGAGI, per germline (reference sequence). The CDR3: CASSYPSGQGWGEAFF. CDR3 coding DNA: TGTGCCAGCAGTTACCCATCGGGACAGGGATGGGGTGAAGCTTTCTTT.

This clonotype was seen repeatedly, ten times or more. The J gene is TRBJ1-1, the V gene TRBV27; D is ambiguous. The germline V gene has CDR1 MNHEY and CDR2 SMNVEV (reference sequence). V was shortened by 3 bases and J by 1 base, with 6 bases between the two germline ends. CDR3 length: 13 residues. The DNA for the CDR3 is TGTGCCAGCAGTTTCCGGGGGAACACTGAAGCTTTCTTT. Protein: CASSFRGNTEAFF.

The table lists this clonotype with a few counts. The chain carries TRBV5-1 and TRBJ1-4; D unresolved. Deletions cut 4 bases from V and 4 bases from J, with 11 bases between. The CDR3 sequence is 14 residues long. Looked up from germline, CDR1 is SGHRS and CDR2 is YFSETQ. The CDR3 bases are TGCGCCAGCAGCCTTTACGGGAATAATGAAAAACTGTTTTTT. Protein sequence: CASSLYGNNEKLFF.

Concerning this clonotype itself: With a much larger clone just one base away, this may be a read error. This chain connects TRBV4-1 to TRBJ1-4; TRBD1 agrees at 7 bases. Germline V gives CDR1 MGHRA, CDR2 YSYEKL. The CDR3 has 18 residues. The CDR3 coding sequence is TGCGCCAACAGCCCGACAGGGAACCCTCTCGCAACTAATGAAAAACTGTTTTTT. This sequence encodes CANSPTGNPLATNEKLFF.

This clonotype was observed at least ten times. This chain connects TRBV7-3 to TRBJ2-2; tentatively, D is TRBD2 (5 bases). V was cut by 2 bases and J by 6 bases, with 16 bases left in between. In germline, CDR1 is SGHTA, CDR2 FQGTGA. The CDR3 runs to 16 residues. CDR3 amino acids: CASSLSSGSGSGELFF. The CDR3 DNA follows: TGTGCCAGCAGCTTATCGTCAGGTTCGGGGTCCGGGGAGCTGTTTTTT.

The V gene is TRBV29-1, the J gene TRBJ2-2; D is ambiguous. Germline CDR1 is SQVTM and CDR2 is ANQGSEA. Between the trimmed V and J ends, which lost 4 bases and 1 base, there was a span of 4 bases. The CDR3 has 12 amino acids. CDR3 nucleotides: TGCAGCGTTGTCCAGAACACCGGGGAGCTGTTTTTT. Amino acids: CSVVQNTGELFF.

This clonotype was counted a few times. The chain joins TRBV7-2 to TRBJ1-2; no firm D call. The V end was cut by 2 bases, the J end by 2 bases, with 3 bases between. Germline CDR1 is SGHTA and CDR2 is FQGNSA. This CDR3 is 12 amino acids long. In nucleotides, the CDR3 is TGTGCCAGCAGCTTAAACAACTATGGCTACACCTTC. Amino acid sequence: CASSLNNYGYTF.

J is TRBJ1-1 and V is TRBV12-3 or TRBV12-4, with D uncertain. Trimming pared 3 bases from V and 0 bases from J, leaving 11 bases between. The CDR3 runs 15 residues. The DNA of the CDR3 is TGTGCCAGCAGTTTTACGGGCAGTATGAACACTGAAGCTTTCTTT. Translated, it gives CASSFTGSMNTEAFF.

This clonotype appeared many times. The chain joins TRBV5-1 to TRBJ2-5; 7 nucleotides agree with TRBD2. Germline V gene sequence: CDR1 SGHRS, CDR2 YFSETQ. The CDR3 runs 16 residues. V lost 1 base, J lost 5 bases, and 11 bases stayed unmatched. CDR3 sequence (DNA): TGCGCCAGCAGCTTGACATCGGGAGGTGGAGTCGAGACCCAGTACTTC. As protein: CASSLTSGGGVETQYF. The complete variable domain, with remaining parts taken from reference TRBV5-1 and TRBJ2-5, reads KAGVTQTPRYLIKTRGQQVTLSCSPISGHRSVSWYQQTPGQGLQFLFEYFSETQRNKGNFPGRFSGRQFSNSRSEMNVSTLELGDSALYLCASSLTSGGGVETQYFGPGTRLLVL.

For this clonotype: The junction differs from germline at one of its ends, possibly a read error. The CDR3 coding sequence is TGCGCCAGCAGCTTAACAAGGAGGGATGAAGCTTTCTTT. Translated: CASSLTRRDEAFF. V gene TRBV7-3 combines with J gene TRBJ1-1; D is undetermined. The CDR3 has 13 amino acids. Germline V gene data show CDR1 as SGHTA and CDR2 as FQGTGA.

To note about this clonotype: Being one base from a much bigger clone, this may be a read error. The CDR3 is CASGAGRPRADSQYF. CDR3 DNA: TGTGCTAGTGGTGCCGGCCGGCCGCGGGCAGATTCGCAGTATTTT. The chain is built from TRBV12-5 and TRBJ2-3; D possibly corresponds to TRBD2 (5 bases). CDR1 and CDR2 (germline): LGHNT, FRNRAP. The CDR3 runs to 15 residues.

The rearrangement uses TRBV11-2 and TRBJ2-5; D not certain. CDR1 is SGHAT, CDR2 FQNNGV, per germline. Deletions cut 1 base from V and 5 bases from J, with 11 bases between. The CDR3 sequence is 14 residues long. The CDR3 coding sequence is TGTGCCAGCAGCTTAGGAACACCTTCGGAGACCCAGTACTTC. Its protein is CASSLGTPSETQYF.

This clonotype was counted ten times or more. V and J are TRBV5-5 and TRBJ1-6, with D possibly TRBD1 on 6 matching bases. From germline, CDR1 is SGHKS and CDR2 YYEKEE (reference sequence). This CDR3 region has 16 residues. Trimming pared 0 bases from V and 6 bases from J, leaving 13 bases between. CDR3 bases: TGTGCCAGCAGCTTGGCCGTCTTACAGGGTAATTCACCCCTCCACTTT. This encodes CASSLAVLQGNSPLHF.

This clonotype was seen at least ten times. The CDR3 region is CASSPGTAYEQYF. The CDR3 bases are TGCGCCAGCAGCCCTGGGACAGCCTACGAGCAGTACTTC. The J gene is TRBJ2-7, the V gene TRBV5-1, with TRBD1 matching 7 bases. Germline V gene lookup returns CDR1 SGHRS and CDR2 YFSETQ. This CDR3 has 13 residues. J was trimmed by 2 bases and V by 4 bases; bases with no gene match: 3. Full variable domain (outside the CDR3, taken from reference TRBV5-1 and TRBJ2-7): KAGVTQTPRYLIKTRGQQVTLSCSPISGHRSVSWYQQTPGQGLQFLFEYFSETQRNKGNFPGRFSGRQFSNSRSEMNVSTLELGDSALYLCASSPGTAYEQYFGPGTRLTVT.

In its sample, this clonotype was seen a few times. The chain carries TRBV28 and TRBJ2-1, with 10 bases fitting TRBD1. CDR1 is MDHEN, CDR2 SYDVKM, per germline. This CDR3 is built from 12 residues. V shed 9 bases, J shed 14 bases, and the junction held 10 bases outside the gene matches. The CDR3 sequence: CASKVTGTGEFF. The CDR3 DNA reads as TGTGCCAGTAAAGTGACCGGGACAGGGGAGTTCTTC.

The table lists this clonotype with many counts. The gene calls are TRBV27 and TRBJ1-2; tentative D call: TRBD1 (6 bases). Deletions cut 2 bases from V and 7 bases from J, with 17 bases between. There are 15 residues in the CDR3. Germline CDR1 and CDR2: MNHEY and SMNVEV (reference sequence). This CDR3 reads CASSLGAGVMRGYTF. The CDR3 DNA is TGTGCCAGCAGTTTAGGGGCAGGGGTCATGCGTGGCTACACCTTC.